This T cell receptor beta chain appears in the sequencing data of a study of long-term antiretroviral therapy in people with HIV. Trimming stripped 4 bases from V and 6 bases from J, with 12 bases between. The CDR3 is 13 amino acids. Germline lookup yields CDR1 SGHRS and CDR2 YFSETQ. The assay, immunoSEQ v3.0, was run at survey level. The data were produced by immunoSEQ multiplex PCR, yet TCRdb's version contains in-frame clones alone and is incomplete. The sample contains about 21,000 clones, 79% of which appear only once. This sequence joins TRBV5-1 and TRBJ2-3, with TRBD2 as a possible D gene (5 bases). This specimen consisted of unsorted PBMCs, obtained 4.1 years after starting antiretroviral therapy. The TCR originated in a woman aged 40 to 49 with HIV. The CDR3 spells CASSPGSGDTQYF. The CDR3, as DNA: TGCGCCAGCAGCCCGGGGTCCGGGGATACGCAGTATTTT.